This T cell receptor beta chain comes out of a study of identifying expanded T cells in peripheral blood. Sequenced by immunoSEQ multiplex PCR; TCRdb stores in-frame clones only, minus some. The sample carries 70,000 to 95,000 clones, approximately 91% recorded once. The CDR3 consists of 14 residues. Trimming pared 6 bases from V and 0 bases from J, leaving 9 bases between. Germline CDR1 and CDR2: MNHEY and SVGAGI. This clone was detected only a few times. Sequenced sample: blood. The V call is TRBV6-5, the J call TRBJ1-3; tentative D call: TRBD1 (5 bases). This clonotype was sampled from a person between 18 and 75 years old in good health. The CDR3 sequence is CASSRASSGNTIYF. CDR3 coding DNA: TGTGCCAGCAGCAGGGCCAGCTCTGGAAACACCATATATTTT.